Listed here is a single T cell receptor (beta chain). Its antigen is undetermined. Generated by immunoSEQ multiplex PCR, the TCRdb table keeps only in-frame clones and is missing some. Among 140,000 or so clones listed, more than 85% were seen once. The data were taken from a study of cytomegalovirus exposure and HLA in healthy donors. Study information: The same platform was used for the 90 to 150 validation repertoires as for the 600 to 700 first-cohort repertoires, as reported in a later analysis.

The CDR3 has 15 amino acids. Germline V gene sequence: CDR1 LNHDA, CDR2 SQIVND (reference sequence). V was shortened by 1 base and J by 0 bases, with 8 bases between the two germline ends. Study-level results: Most observed TCR sequences were rare, whereas some public TCRs were detected in many donors.

V gene TRBV19 combines with J gene TRBJ2-3; a possible D gene is TRBD2 (6 bases). Sequenced: PBMCs. The receptor was derived from a man aged 18 to 29 in good health and CMV-seronegative. The CDR3 region has the DNA TGTGCCAGTAGTATAGGGGGGACTAGCACAGATACGCAGTATTTT. It is translated as CASSIGGTSTDTQYF.